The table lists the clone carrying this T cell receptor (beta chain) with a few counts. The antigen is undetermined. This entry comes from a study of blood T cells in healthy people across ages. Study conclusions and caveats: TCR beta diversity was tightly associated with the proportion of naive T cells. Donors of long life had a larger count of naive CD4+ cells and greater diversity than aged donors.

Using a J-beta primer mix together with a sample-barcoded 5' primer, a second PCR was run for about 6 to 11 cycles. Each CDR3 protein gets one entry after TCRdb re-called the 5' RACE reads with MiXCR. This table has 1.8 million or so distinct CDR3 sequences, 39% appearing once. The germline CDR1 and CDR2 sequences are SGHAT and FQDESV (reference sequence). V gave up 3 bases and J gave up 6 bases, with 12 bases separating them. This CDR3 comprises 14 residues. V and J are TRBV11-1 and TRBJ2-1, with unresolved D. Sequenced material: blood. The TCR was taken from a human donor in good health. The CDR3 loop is CASSFDPSTNEQFF. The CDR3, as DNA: TGTGCCAGCAGCTTTGACCCTTCCACCAATGAGCAGTTCTTC.